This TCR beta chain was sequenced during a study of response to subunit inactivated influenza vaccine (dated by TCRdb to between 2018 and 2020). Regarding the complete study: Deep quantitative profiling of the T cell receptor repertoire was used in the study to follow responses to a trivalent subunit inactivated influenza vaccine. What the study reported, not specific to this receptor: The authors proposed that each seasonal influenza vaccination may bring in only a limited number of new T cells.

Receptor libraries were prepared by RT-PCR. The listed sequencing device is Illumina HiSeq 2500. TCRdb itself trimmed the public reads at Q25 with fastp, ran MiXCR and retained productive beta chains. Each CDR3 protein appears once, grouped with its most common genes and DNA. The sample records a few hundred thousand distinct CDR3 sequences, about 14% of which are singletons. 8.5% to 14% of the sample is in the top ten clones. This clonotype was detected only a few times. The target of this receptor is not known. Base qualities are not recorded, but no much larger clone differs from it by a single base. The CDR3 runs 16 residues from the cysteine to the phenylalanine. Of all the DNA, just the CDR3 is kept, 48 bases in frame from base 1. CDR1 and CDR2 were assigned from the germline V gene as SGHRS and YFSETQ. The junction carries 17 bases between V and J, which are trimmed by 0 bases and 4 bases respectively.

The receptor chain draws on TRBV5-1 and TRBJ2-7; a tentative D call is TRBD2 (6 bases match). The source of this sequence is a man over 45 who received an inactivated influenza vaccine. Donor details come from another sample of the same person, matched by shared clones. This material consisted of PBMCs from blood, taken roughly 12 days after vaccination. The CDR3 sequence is CASSLGTFGGFYEQYF. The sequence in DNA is TGCGCCAGCAGCTTGGGGACATTCGGGGGATTTTACGAGCAGTACTTC.